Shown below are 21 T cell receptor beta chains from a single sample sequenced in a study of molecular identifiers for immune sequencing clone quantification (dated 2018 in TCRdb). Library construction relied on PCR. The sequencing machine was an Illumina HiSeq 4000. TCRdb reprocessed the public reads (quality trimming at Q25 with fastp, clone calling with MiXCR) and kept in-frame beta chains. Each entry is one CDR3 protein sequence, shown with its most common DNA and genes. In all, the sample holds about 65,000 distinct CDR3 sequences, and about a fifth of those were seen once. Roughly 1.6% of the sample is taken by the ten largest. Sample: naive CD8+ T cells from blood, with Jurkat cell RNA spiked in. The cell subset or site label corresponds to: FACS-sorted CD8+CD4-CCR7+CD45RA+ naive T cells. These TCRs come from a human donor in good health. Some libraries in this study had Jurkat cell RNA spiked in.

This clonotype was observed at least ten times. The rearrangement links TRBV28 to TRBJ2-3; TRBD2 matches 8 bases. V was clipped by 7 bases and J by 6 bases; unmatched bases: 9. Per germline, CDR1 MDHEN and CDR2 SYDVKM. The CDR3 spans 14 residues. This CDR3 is CASTPPGRADTQYF. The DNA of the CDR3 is TGTGCCAGCACTCCCCCCGGGAGGGCGGATACGCAGTATTTT.

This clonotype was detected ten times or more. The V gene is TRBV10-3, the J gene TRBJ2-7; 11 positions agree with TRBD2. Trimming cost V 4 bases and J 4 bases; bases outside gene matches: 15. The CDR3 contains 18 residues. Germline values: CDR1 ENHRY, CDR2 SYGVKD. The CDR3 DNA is TGTGCCATCAGTGGACTAGCGGGACCGGTGGGGAAAAAGTACGAGCAGTACTTC. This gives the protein CAISGLAGPVGKKYEQYF.

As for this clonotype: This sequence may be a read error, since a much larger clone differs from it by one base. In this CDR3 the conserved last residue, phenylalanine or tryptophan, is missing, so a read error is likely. The CDR3 loop is CASTDMDTYNQPQHL. The CDR3 DNA sequence: TGTGCCAGCACCGATATGGACACCTACAATCAGCCCCAGCATCTT. The chain recombines TRBV2 with TRBJ1-5; possibly TRBD1 for D (5 bases). Per germline, CDR1 SNHLY and CDR2 FYNNEI. Between the trimmed V and J ends, which lost 7 bases and 3 bases, there was a span of 16 bases. The CDR3 consists of 15 residues.

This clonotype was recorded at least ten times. As DNA, the CDR3 is TGCAGCGTTGAACCGGCGGTTACTCTAGAATTTTATGGCTACACCTTC. As protein: CSVEPAVTLEFYGYTF. The chain employs TRBV29-1 and TRBJ1-2, with D hard to call. The V gene's germline CDR1 is SQVTM and CDR2 ANQGSEA. The germline V and J ends were trimmed by 2 bases and 5 bases, with 21 bases remaining between them. This CDR3 contains 16 residues.

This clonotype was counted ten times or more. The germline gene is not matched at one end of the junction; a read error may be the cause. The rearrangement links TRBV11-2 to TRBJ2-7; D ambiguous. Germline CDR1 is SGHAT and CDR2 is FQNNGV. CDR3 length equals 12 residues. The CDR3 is CASSSDSRVMLW. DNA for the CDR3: TGTGCCAGCAGCTCGGATTCCCGGGTCATGTTGTGG.

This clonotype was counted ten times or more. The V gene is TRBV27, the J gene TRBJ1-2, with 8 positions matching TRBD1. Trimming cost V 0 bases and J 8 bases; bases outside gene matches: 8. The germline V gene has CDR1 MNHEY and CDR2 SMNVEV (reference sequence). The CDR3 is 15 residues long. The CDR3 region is CASSLSGTGWEGYTF. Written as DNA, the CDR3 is TGTGCCAGCAGTTTATCTGGGACAGGCTGGGAGGGCTACACCTTC.

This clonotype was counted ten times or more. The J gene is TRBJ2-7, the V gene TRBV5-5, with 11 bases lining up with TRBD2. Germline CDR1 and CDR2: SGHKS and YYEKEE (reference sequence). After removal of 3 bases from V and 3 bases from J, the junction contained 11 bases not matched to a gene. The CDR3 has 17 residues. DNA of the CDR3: TGTGCCAGCAGCTCTGTCCCGGGACTAGCGGATCTCTACGAGCAGTACTTC. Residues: CASSSVPGLADLYEQYF.

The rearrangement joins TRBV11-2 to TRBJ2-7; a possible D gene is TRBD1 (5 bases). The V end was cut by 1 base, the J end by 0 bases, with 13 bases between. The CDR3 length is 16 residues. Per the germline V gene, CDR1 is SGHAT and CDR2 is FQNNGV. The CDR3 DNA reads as TGTGCCAGCAGCTTAGTCCAGGGATGGAGCTCCTACGAGCAGTACTTC. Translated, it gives CASSLVQGWSSYEQYF.

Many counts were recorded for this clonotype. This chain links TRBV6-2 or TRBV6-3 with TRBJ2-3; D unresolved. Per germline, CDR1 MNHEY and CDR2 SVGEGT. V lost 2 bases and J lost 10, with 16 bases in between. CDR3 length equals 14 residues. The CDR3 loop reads CASSYPDLIYAQYF. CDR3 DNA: TGTGCCAGCAGTTACCCGGATCTGATTTATGCGCAGTATTTT.

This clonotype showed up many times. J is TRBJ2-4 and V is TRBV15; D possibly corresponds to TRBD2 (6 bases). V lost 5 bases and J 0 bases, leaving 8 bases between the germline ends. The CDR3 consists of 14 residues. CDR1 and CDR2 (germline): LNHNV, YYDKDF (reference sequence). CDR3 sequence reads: CATSPGEAKNIQYF. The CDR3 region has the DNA TGTGCCACCAGCCCGGGGGAAGCCAAAAACATTCAGTACTTC.

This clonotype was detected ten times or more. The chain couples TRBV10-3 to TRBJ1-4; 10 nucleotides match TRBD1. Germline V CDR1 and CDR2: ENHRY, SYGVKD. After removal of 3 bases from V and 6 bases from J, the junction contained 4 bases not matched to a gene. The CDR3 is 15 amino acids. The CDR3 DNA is TGTGCCATCAGTGATTTGGACAGGGGGGATGAAAAACTGTTTTTT. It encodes CAISDLDRGDEKLFF.

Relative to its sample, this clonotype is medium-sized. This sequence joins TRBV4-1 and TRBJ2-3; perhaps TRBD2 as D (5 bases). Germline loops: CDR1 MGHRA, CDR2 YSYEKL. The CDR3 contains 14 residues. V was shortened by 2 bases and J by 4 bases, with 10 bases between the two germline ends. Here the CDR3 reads CASSQSEGSDTQYF. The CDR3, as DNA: TGCGCCAGCAGCCAATCTGAGGGCTCAGATACGCAGTATTTT.

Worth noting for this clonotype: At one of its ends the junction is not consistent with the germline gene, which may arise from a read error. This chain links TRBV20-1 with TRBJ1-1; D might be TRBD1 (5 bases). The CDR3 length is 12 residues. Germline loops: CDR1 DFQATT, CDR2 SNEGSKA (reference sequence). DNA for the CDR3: TGCAGTGCCAGGGAATTGAACACTGACGCTTTCTTT. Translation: CSARELNTDAFF.

CDR3 in DNA: TGTGCCAGCAGCTTAACAGTATTAGAGACCCAGTACTTC. Protein product: CASSLTVLETQYF. This chain connects TRBV7-9 to TRBJ2-5, with unresolved D. The CDR3 length is 13 residues. V gave up 2 bases and J gave up 4 bases, with 8 bases separating them. Per the germline V gene, CDR1 is SEHNR and CDR2 is FQNEAQ (reference sequence).

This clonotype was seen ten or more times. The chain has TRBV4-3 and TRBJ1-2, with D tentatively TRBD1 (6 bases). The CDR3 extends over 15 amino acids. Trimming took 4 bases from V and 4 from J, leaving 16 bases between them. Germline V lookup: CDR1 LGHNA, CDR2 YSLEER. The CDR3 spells CASSRGGGAPYGYTF. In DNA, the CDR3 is TGCGCCAGCAGCCGCGGTGGGGGGGCACCCTATGGCTACACCTTC.

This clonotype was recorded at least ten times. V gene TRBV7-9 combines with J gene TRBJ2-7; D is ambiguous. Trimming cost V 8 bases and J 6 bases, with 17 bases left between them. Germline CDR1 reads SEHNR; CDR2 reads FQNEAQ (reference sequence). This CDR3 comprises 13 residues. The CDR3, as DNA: TGTGCCAGCGCGGCAGTGGCCGCCGGCGAGCAGTACTTC. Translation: CASAAVAAGEQYF. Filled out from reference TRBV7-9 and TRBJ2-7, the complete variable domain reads DTGVSQNPRHKITKRGQNVTFRCDPISEHNRLYWYRQTLGQGPEFLTYFQNEAQLEKSRLLSDRFSAERPKGSFSTLEIQRTEQGDSAMYLCASAAVAAGEQYFGPGTRLTVT.

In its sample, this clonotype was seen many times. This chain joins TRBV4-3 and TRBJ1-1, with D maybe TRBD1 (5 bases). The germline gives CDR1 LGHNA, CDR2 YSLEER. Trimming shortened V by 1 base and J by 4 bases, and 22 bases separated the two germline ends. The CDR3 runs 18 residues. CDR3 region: CASSQGSGGGPHSTEAFF. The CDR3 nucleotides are TGCGCCAGCAGCCAAGGGTCGGGGGGGGGACCCCACTCCACTGAAGCTTTCTTT.

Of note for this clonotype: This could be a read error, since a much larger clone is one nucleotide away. CDR3 sequence (DNA): TGTGCCAGCAGTTTAGGTCAGGGGCATGGAAACACCATATATTTT. Translating gives CASSLGQGHGNTIYF. This sequence joins TRBV28 and TRBJ1-3; tentative D call: TRBD1 (6 bases). Germline V gene sequence: CDR1 MDHEN, CDR2 SYDVKM. This CDR3 region has 15 residues. V lost 2 bases and J lost 3, with 11 bases in between.

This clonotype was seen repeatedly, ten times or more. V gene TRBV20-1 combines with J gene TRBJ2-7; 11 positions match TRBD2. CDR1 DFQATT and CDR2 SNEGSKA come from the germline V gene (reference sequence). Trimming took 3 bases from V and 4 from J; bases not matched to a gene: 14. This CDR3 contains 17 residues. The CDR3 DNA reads TGCAGTGCTAGTCCCCAGAAGACTAGCGGGAAATGGTACGAGCAGTACTTC. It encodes CSASPQKTSGKWYEQYF.

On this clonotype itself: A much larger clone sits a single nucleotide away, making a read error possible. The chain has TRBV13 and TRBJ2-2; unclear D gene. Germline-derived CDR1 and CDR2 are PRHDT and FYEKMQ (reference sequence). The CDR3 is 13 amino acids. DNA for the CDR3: TGTGCCGGCAGCTTACAAGCCACCGGGGAGCTGTTTTTT. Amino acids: CAGSLQATGELFF.

Here the CDR3 DNA reads TGTGCCAGCAGCTCCCTAGCGGGAGGGTCGGGTAGGAACGAGCAGTACTTC. This codes for CASSSLAGGSGRNEQYF. This chain links TRBV3-1 with TRBJ2-7; TRBD2 aligns across 12 bases. Trimming cost V 5 bases and J 5 bases; bases outside gene matches: 13. From germline, CDR1 is LGHDT and CDR2 YNNKEL (reference sequence). CDR3 size: 17 residues.